This paragraph reports one T cell receptor beta chain. What it recognizes is unknown. A single base separates this from a much larger clone, so it may be a read error. This CDR3 is built from 16 residues. The V end was cut by 3 bases, the J end by 0 bases, with 9 bases between. The data are from a study of CD8 T cells in ankylosing spondylitis. Study-wide results and caveats: Several highly homologous variants made up a TCR beta motif, and this motif appeared characteristic of ankylosing spondylitis blood.

TCRdb analysed the 5' RACE reads with MiXCR anew, one entry per CDR3 protein. The repertoire holds 200,000 or so distinct CDR3 sequences, with 10% to 15% as singletons. The TCR sequence derives from a female donor with ankylosing spondylitis or in good health (not recorded which). V and J are TRBV12-3 or TRBV12-4 and TRBJ1-6, with D unclear. The sample comprised blood, either unsorted or a sorted T cell fraction (not recorded which). DNA for the CDR3: TGTGCCAGCAGTTTTACCGTGGGCTCCTATAATTCACCCCTCCACTTT. Translation: CASSFTVGSYNSPLHF.